This TCR beta chain was sequenced for a study of T cell repertoires in cytomegalovirus infection. Study at large: CMV infection together with matching HLA type was indicated by public TCR beta signatures.

TCRdb ran MiXCR on the reads and lists one entry per CDR3 protein. Counted here are over 250,000 distinct CDR3 sequences, roughly 23% occurring once; the ten biggest clones make up about 14%. At least ten counts were recorded for this clonotype. This CDR3 region has 15 residues. In germline, CDR1 is LNHDA, CDR2 SQIVND (reference sequence). V was clipped by 4 bases and J by 0 bases, with 10 bases between them. Sequenced sample: PBMCs. This chain connects TRBV19 to TRBJ1-3; maybe TRBD1 (6 bases). The clonotype originates from a human donor in good health (CMV status not recorded). Some clones in this sample may be carry-over from other donors' samples. CDR3: CASSSGQSSGNTIYF. DNA for the CDR3: TGTGCCAGTAGTAGCGGACAGTCCTCTGGAAACACCATATATTTT.